Each of the 29 T cell receptor beta chains below was sequenced from the same sample in a study of T cell repertoires in cytomegalovirus infection. MiXCR, applied by TCRdb to the reads, yields one record per CDR3 protein. The sample yields some 700,000 distinct CDR3 sequences, 35% to 45% seen once. The sample was PBMCs. These receptors all come from a human donor in good health (CMV status not recorded). Some clones in this sample may be carry-over from other donors' samples.

This clonotype was recorded at least ten times. The rearrangement uses TRBV7-6 and TRBJ1-2, with 8 nucleotides matching TRBD1. The CDR3 sequence is 16 residues long. Germline V gene lookup returns CDR1 SGHVS and CDR2 FNYEAQ. The V gene end was trimmed by 0 bases and the J gene end by 6 bases; junction bases not matched to a gene: 9. Here the CDR3 reads CASSLATTPGGHGYTF. CDR3 sequence (DNA): TGTGCCAGCAGCTTAGCAACCACGCCAGGGGGCCATGGCTACACCTTC.

The chain is built from TRBV12-3 or TRBV12-4 and TRBJ1-6; perhaps TRBD1 as D (5 bases). The CDR3 is 16 residues long. Trimming removed 1 base from V and 1 base from J, with 8 bases in between. The CDR3 loop is CASSLGGVSYNSPLHF. The CDR3, as DNA: TGTGCCAGCAGTTTAGGGGGGGTATCCTATAATTCACCCCTCCACTTT.

There are many counts of this clonotype. The chain joins TRBV11-3 to TRBJ2-2; tentatively, D is TRBD1 or TRBD2 (6 bases each). CDR1 SGHNT and CDR2 YENEEA come from the germline V gene. This CDR3 has 15 amino acids. V lost 2 bases to trimming and J lost 12 bases, with 19 bases between them. The CDR3 region is CASSLSTGRPDQLFF. CDR3 DNA sequence: TGTGCCAGCAGCTTATCTACAGGGAGGCCGGATCAGCTGTTTTTT.

This clonotype was seen a handful of times. The gene calls are TRBV4-1 and TRBJ2-7; 7 bases match TRBD1. CDR1 and CDR2 (germline): MGHRA, YSYEKL. The J segment lost 1 base and the V segment lost 7 bases, leaving 7 bases of the junction unmatched. This CDR3 region has 14 residues. The CDR3 reads CASTPETGSYEQYF. The CDR3 bases are TGCGCCAGCACCCCCGAGACAGGGTCCTACGAGCAGTACTTC.

This clonotype occurred a few times. This rearrangement joins TRBV6-8 to TRBJ1-5; D ambiguous. The V end lost 6 bases, the J end lost 10 bases, and 10 bases lay between the germline ends. Per germline, CDR1 MNHGY and CDR2 SAAAGT. This CDR3 comprises 11 residues. CDR3: CASSHPPPQHF. In DNA form, the CDR3 reads TGTGCCAGCAGCCATCCCCCCCCCCAGCATTTT.

V usage is TRBV4-1 and J usage is TRBJ2-7, with 7 bases identical to TRBD2. The CDR3 is 15 amino acids. After removal of 4 bases from V and 3 bases from J, the junction contained 9 bases not matched to a gene. Looked up from germline, CDR1 is MGHRA and CDR2 is YSYEKL. Here the CDR3 reads CASSLSPGRDYEQYF. CDR3 bases: TGCGCCAGCAGCCTTTCACCAGGGAGGGACTACGAGCAGTACTTC.

Regarding this clonotype: The junction shows a germline mismatch at one end, possibly a read error. The V call is TRBV25-1, the J call TRBJ1-2, with D possibly TRBD1 on 5 matching bases. The CDR3 consists of 13 residues. Germline V gene sequence: CDR1 MGHDK, CDR2 SYGVNS. CDR3 sequence (DNA): TGTGCCAGAAGCGTGGGACGCAGCTATTGCTACACCTTC. Translating it yields CARSVGRSYCYTF.

This clonotype came up a few times. CDR3 nucleotide sequence: TGTGCCAGCAGCCGGGGACAGGGGGTTTATGGCTACACCTTC. It translates to CASSRGQGVYGYTF. The chain links TRBV12-3 or TRBV12-4 to TRBJ1-2, with TRBD1 identical over 11 bases. The CDR3 sequence is 14 residues long. J was trimmed by 5 bases and V by 6 bases; bases with no gene match: 5.

This clonotype was recorded a few times. The V and J genes are TRBV12-3 or TRBV12-4 and TRBJ2-2, with TRBD2 matching over 8 bases. The ends lost 5 bases at V and 4 bases at J; junction bases unmatched: 15. The CDR3 is made up of 18 amino acids. The CDR3 here is CASSTGLALSPSTGELFF. In DNA, the CDR3 is TGTGCCAGCAGTACCGGACTAGCCCTGAGTCCGTCCACCGGGGAGCTGTTTTTT.

The chain has TRBV12-3 or TRBV12-4 and TRBJ1-2, with a tentative D call TRBD1 (5 bases). The CDR3 is 14 amino acids. V was trimmed by 7 bases and J by 8 bases, leaving 20 bases between them. The CDR3 DNA sequence: TGTGCCAGCACCCAGGGAGCTGGGGCCGGCGGCTACACCTTC. Amino acids: CASTQGAGAGGYTF.

V is TRBV7-9 and J is TRBJ2-7; D perhaps matches TRBD2 (7 bases). CDR3 length: 16 amino acids. V gave up 4 bases and J gave up 0 bases, with 16 bases separating them. The germline V gene encodes CDR1 SEHNR and CDR2 FQNEAQ (reference sequence). CDR3 region: CASSSHNRDYSYEQYF. In DNA, the CDR3 is TGTGCCAGCAGCTCCCATAACAGGGACTACTCCTACGAGCAGTACTTC.

This clonotype was detected only a few times. V usage is TRBV10-3 and J usage is TRBJ1-1, with D perhaps TRBD1 (6 bases). V was shortened by 7 bases and J by 4 bases, with 13 bases between the two germline ends. There are 13 residues in the CDR3. Germline V gives CDR1 ENHRY, CDR2 SYGVKD. CDR3 bases: TGTGCCATCAATCAACAGGGAGGCACTGAAGCTTTCTTT. Protein sequence: CAINQQGGTEAFF.

The chain couples TRBV28 to TRBJ2-1, with TRBD2 matching 15 bases. The germline gives CDR1 MDHEN, CDR2 SYDVKM. The CDR3 is 19 amino acids. V dropped 4 bases and J dropped 0; count of bases not matched to a gene: 7. In DNA, the CDR3 is TGTGCCAGCAGTTCGGGACTAGCGGGAGGCCGTAGCTCCTACAATGAGCAGTTCTTC. Translating gives CASSSGLAGGRSSYNEQFF.

The table lists this clonotype with a count of one. A much larger clone lies one base from this, so it may be a read error. V is TRBV11-2 and J is TRBJ1-1; no clear D gene. The CDR3 is 11 residues long. CDR1 is SGHAT, CDR2 FQNNGV, per germline. With 4 bases removed from V and 3 bases from J, the gap between germline ends came to 3 bases. DNA for the CDR3: TGTGCCAGCAGCTCCCACACTGAAGCTTTCTTT. It translates to CASSSHTEAFF.

This clonotype was recorded once. This chain joins TRBV29-1 and TRBJ1-3; no clear D. Trimming stripped 3 bases from V and 1 base from J, with 7 bases between. The CDR3 is made up of 13 amino acids. CDR1 and CDR2 (germline): SQVTM, ANQGSEA. The CDR3 coding sequence is TGCAGCGTTGAGTACAGTTCTGGAAACACCATATATTTT. This codes for CSVEYSSGNTIYF.

The J gene is TRBJ2-2, the V gene TRBV28, with D possibly matching TRBD2 (5 bases). Trimming stripped 8 bases from V and 5 bases from J, with 12 bases between. Germline V gene sequence: CDR1 MDHEN, CDR2 SYDVKM. This CDR3 contains 13 residues. The DNA of the CDR3 is TGTGCCAGCGTCGGGGATCTTACCGGGGAGCTGTTTTTT. Residues: CASVGDLTGELFF.

The sample holds one count of this clonotype. The CDR3 is CASSLFGLGNQPQHF. The DNA of the CDR3 is TGTGCCAGCAGCTTGTTCGGGCTGGGCAATCAGCCCCAGCATTTT. The chain employs TRBV5-6 and TRBJ1-5; D remains unclear. Germline CDR1 reads SGHDT; CDR2 reads YYEEEE. With 1 base removed from V and 2 bases from J, the gap between germline ends came to 10 bases. The CDR3 covers 15 residues.

This clonotype was found a few times. The chain joins TRBV27 to TRBJ2-1, with 12 bases matching TRBD1. Germline loops: CDR1 MNHEY, CDR2 SMNVEV (reference sequence). The CDR3 sequence is 14 residues long. V trimming: 6 bases; J trimming: 9 bases; junction bases outside the gene matches: 6. The DNA for the CDR3 is TGTGCCAGCAGGGGGACAGGGGGCCCAGGTGAGCAGTTCTTC. As protein: CASRGTGGPGEQFF.

This clonotype was counted between two and nine times. The chain joins TRBV27 to TRBJ2-3, with D tentatively TRBD1 or TRBD2 (5 bases each). The length of the CDR3 is 14 residues. V gave up 5 bases and J gave up 6 bases, with 15 bases separating them. Germline V gene sequence: CDR1 MNHEY, CDR2 SMNVEV (reference sequence). CDR3 DNA sequence: TGTGCCAGCAGTCCACTGGGGACGGTCGATACGCAGTATTTT. It translates to CASSPLGTVDTQYF.

This sequence joins TRBV12-3 or TRBV12-4 and TRBJ1-3; D remains unclear. The CDR3 is 17 residues long. V lost 7 bases to trimming and J lost 0 bases, with 19 bases between them. For the CDR3, the DNA is TGTGCCAGCACTTCGGTCCCGGGGTCCCGCTCTGGAAACACCATATATTTT. Amino acids: CASTSVPGSRSGNTIYF.

This clonotype has ten or more counts. The chain carries TRBV7-2 and TRBJ2-5; 14 bases line up with TRBD2. In germline, CDR1 is SGHTA, CDR2 FQGNSA. The length of the CDR3 is 17 residues. V dropped 1 base and J dropped 0; count of bases not matched to a gene: 1. The CDR3 region has the DNA TGTGCCAGCAGCTTAGGGGGACTAGCGGGGGACCAAGAGACCCAGTACTTC. It yields the protein CASSLGGLAGDQETQYF.

J is TRBJ2-7 and V is TRBV7-9; D gene uncertain. CDR1 is SEHNR, CDR2 FQNEAQ, per germline (reference sequence). Trimming stripped 6 bases from V and 5 bases from J, with 14 bases between. There are 13 residues in the CDR3. The CDR3: CASSPQFDDEQYF. The DNA for the CDR3 is TGTGCCAGCAGTCCCCAGTTTGACGACGAGCAGTACTTC.

The chain links TRBV4-1 to TRBJ1-1, with D unresolved. The CDR3 runs 18 residues. The V gene's germline CDR1 is MGHRA and CDR2 YSYEKL. V lost 0 bases, J lost 6 bases, and 23 bases lay in between. The CDR3 is CASSQEEGFWEESAEAFF. The CDR3 DNA reads TGCGCCAGCAGCCAAGAAGAGGGTTTTTGGGAGGAGAGCGCTGAAGCTTTCTTT.

The rearrangement uses TRBV27 and TRBJ2-7; 8 bases align to TRBD1. The CDR3 is 14 residues long. CDR1 is MNHEY and CDR2 is SMNVEV in the germline V gene (reference sequence). V gave up 6 bases and J gave up 0 bases; unmatched junction bases: 4. CDR3 DNA sequence: TGTGCCAGCAGGACGGACAGGGACTCCTACGAGCAGTACTTC. Translated: CASRTDRDSYEQYF.

This clonotype was seen only a few times. The V and J genes are TRBV4-1 and TRBJ2-7, with TRBD1 matching over 10 bases. The CDR3 has 15 residues. With V trimmed by 1 base and J by 6 bases, 6 bases remained unmatched. In germline, CDR1 is MGHRA, CDR2 YSYEKL. In DNA, the CDR3 is TGCGCCAGCAGCCAAGTCGGGACAGGGGCGCTCGAGCAGTACTTC. Protein: CASSQVGTGALEQYF.

This clonotype was seen more than once but under ten times. The gene calls are TRBV5-6 and TRBJ1-1; D might be TRBD1 (5 bases). The germline V and J ends were trimmed by 2 bases and 7 bases, with 12 bases remaining between them. There are 13 residues in the CDR3. Germline lookup yields CDR1 SGHDT and CDR2 YYEEEE. The CDR3 bases are TGTGCCAGCAGCTTTGGGGACGGAATTGAAGCTTTCTTT. Protein: CASSFGDGIEAFF.

This clonotype has only a few counts. CDR3 bases: TGTGCCAGTAAAGTCCGGCCGAACACCGGGGAGCTGTTTTTT. Its translation: CASKVRPNTGELFF. The chain recombines TRBV19 with TRBJ2-2; D gene ambiguous. The germline CDR1 and CDR2 sequences are LNHDA and SQIVND (reference sequence). Between the trimmed V and J ends, which lost 7 bases and 0 bases, there was a span of 9 bases. This CDR3 is 14 amino acids long.

A word on this clonotype: In this CDR3 the conserved last residue, phenylalanine or tryptophan, is missing, so a read error is likely. V and J are TRBV7-2 and TRBJ1-1; TRBD1 is a possible D gene (6 bases). CDR3 size: 15 residues. Looked up from germline, CDR1 is SGHTA and CDR2 is FQGNSA. CDR3: CASRYRDTPNTEAFL. The CDR3 DNA sequence: TGTGCCAGCCGTTACAGGGATACGCCGAACACGGAAGCTTTCTTG.

This clonotype showed up just a few times. The DNA of the CDR3 is TGTGCCAGCAGCTTGGCCGGGGTCGGGGCCAACGTCCTGACTTTC. Protein sequence: CASSLAGVGANVLTF. This chain joins TRBV7-8 and TRBJ2-6, with a weak D call TRBD2 (5 bases). This CDR3 region has 15 residues. The V end was cut by 3 bases, the J end by 4 bases, with 10 bases between. CDR1 is SGHVS, CDR2 FQNEAQ, per germline. The whole variable domain, filled in from reference TRBV7-8 and TRBJ2-6, reads GAGVSQSPRYKVAKRGQDVALRCDPISGHVSLFWYQQALGQGPEFLTYFQNEAQLDKSGLPSDRFFAERPEGSVSTLKIQRTQQEDSAVYLCASSLAGVGANVLTFGAGSRLTVL.